A selection of T cell receptor beta chains follows, all from one sample in a study of response to subunit inactivated influenza vaccine. TCRdb re-called the RT-PCR reads through MiXCR, storing one row per CDR3 protein. Among fewer than 400,000 distinct CDR3 sequences listed, less than 25% were seen once. Material: PBMCs from blood, obtained 21 months after vaccination. These receptors were collected from a man aged 50 to 75 who received an inactivated influenza vaccine. Both conserved end residues are part of each CDR3. The order of the fields is J gene, V gene, D gene, clone size, CDR3 protein, CDR3 DNA. D genes are given only for firm matches. Clone size is given for some rows only: seen once, a few or many times, or a class if the clone is expanded.

j_call: TRBJ1-6
v_call: TRBV12-3/TRBV12-4
d_call: TRBD1
clone_size: few
cdr3_aa: CASSLIRGRSDSPLHF
cdr3_nt: TGTGCCAGCAGTTTAATCAGGGGGCGCAGTGATTCACCCCTCCACTTT

j_call: TRBJ1-2
v_call: TRBV7-2
d_call: TRBD1
clone_size: many
cdr3_aa: CASRPTGIYGYTF
cdr3_nt: TGTGCCAGCAGACCGACAGGGATCTATGGCTACACCTTC

j_call: TRBJ2-1
v_call: TRBV12-3/TRBV12-4
d_call: -
clone_size: -
cdr3_aa: CASTAGYNEQFF
cdr3_nt: TGTGCCAGCACTGCGGGGTACAATGAGCAGTTCTTC

j_call: TRBJ2-7
v_call: TRBV12-3/TRBV12-4
d_call: -
clone_size: -
cdr3_aa: CASSLVTGSEQYF
cdr3_nt: TGTGCCAGCAGTTTAGTTACAGGATCCGAGCAGTACTTC

j_call: TRBJ2-7
v_call: TRBV14
d_call: TRBD2
clone_size: few
cdr3_aa: CASGGLAGFEQYF
cdr3_nt: TGTGCCAGCGGAGGACTAGCGGGTTTCGAGCAGTACTTC

j_call: TRBJ2-1
v_call: TRBV28
d_call: TRBD2
clone_size: once
cdr3_aa: CASSSSGLAGNEQFF
cdr3_nt: TGTGCCAGCAGTAGCTCGGGACTAGCGGGCAATGAGCAGTTCTTC

j_call: TRBJ1-3
v_call: TRBV7-6
d_call: -
clone_size: -
cdr3_aa: CASRIGPGTSGNTIYF
cdr3_nt: TGTGCCAGCAGGATCGGGCCAGGGACCTCTGGAAACACCATATATTTT

j_call: TRBJ2-7
v_call: TRBV21-1
d_call: -
clone_size: few
cdr3_aa: CASSRASGTHYEQYF
cdr3_nt: TGTGCCAGCAGCAGAGCTAGCGGTACTCATTACGAGCAGTACTTC

j_call: TRBJ1-6
v_call: TRBV9
d_call: -
clone_size: -
cdr3_aa: CASSVEGRGYSPLHF
cdr3_nt: TGTGCCAGCAGCGTAGAGGGTAGGGGATATTCACCCCTCCACTTT

j_call: TRBJ2-1
v_call: TRBV28
d_call: -
clone_size: -
cdr3_aa: CASSSLATGITYNEQFF
cdr3_nt: TGTGCCAGCAGTTCCCTGGCGACGGGAATCACCTACAATGAGCAGTTCTTC

j_call: TRBJ2-3
v_call: TRBV4-2
d_call: -
clone_size: -
cdr3_aa: CASSQDQGGTDTQYF
cdr3_nt: TGTGCCAGCAGCCAAGACCAGGGGGGGACAGATACGCAGTATTTT

j_call: TRBJ2-1
v_call: TRBV7-3
d_call: -
clone_size: -
cdr3_aa: CASSLINNNEQFF
cdr3_nt: TGTGCCAGCAGCTTAATAAACAACAATGAGCAGTTCTTC

j_call: TRBJ1-1
v_call: TRBV7-2
d_call: -
clone_size: many
cdr3_aa: CASSLMGRRGSEAFF
cdr3_nt: TGTGCCAGCAGCTTAATGGGACGCCGTGGATCTGAAGCTTTCTTT

j_call: TRBJ1-5
v_call: TRBV20-1
d_call: -
clone_size: -
cdr3_aa: CSARDQQGRPQHF
cdr3_nt: TGCAGTGCTAGAGACCAGCAGGGACGGCCCCAGCATTTT

j_call: TRBJ2-5
v_call: TRBV20-1
d_call: TRBD1
clone_size: -
cdr3_aa: CSARDRNQETQYF
cdr3_nt: TGCAGTGCTCGGGACAGGAACCAAGAGACCCAGTACTTC

j_call: TRBJ2-3
v_call: TRBV7-9
d_call: -
clone_size: -
cdr3_aa: CASTWGDRRKTDTQYF
cdr3_nt: TGTGCCAGCACCTGGGGGGACAGAAGAAAAACAGATACGCAGTATTTT

j_call: TRBJ1-1
v_call: TRBV3-1
d_call: -
clone_size: many
cdr3_aa: CASRGTGRGNTEAFF
cdr3_nt: TGTGCCAGCCGGGGTACGGGCAGGGGGAACACTGAAGCTTTCTTT

j_call: TRBJ2-7
v_call: TRBV20-1
d_call: -
clone_size: few
cdr3_aa: CSAREWRQTYEQYF
cdr3_nt: TGCAGTGCTAGAGAATGGAGACAGACCTACGAGCAGTACTTC

j_call: TRBJ2-7
v_call: TRBV18
d_call: -
clone_size: few
cdr3_aa: CASSPLGRTYEQYF
cdr3_nt: TGTGCCAGCTCACCATTGGGCAGAACCTACGAGCAGTACTTC

j_call: TRBJ1-6
v_call: TRBV6-1
d_call: -
clone_size: -
cdr3_aa: CASRPQFNSPLHF
cdr3_nt: TGTGCCAGCAGACCCCAATTTAATTCACCCCTCCACTTT

j_call: TRBJ1-5
v_call: TRBV5-1
d_call: -
clone_size: many
cdr3_aa: CASSWTSGQPQHF
cdr3_nt: TGCGCCAGCAGCTGGACCAGTGGGCAGCCCCAGCATTTT

j_call: TRBJ1-5
v_call: TRBV6-1
d_call: -
clone_size: -
cdr3_aa: CASMHNQPQHF
cdr3_nt: TGTGCCAGCATGCACAATCAGCCCCAGCATTTT

j_call: TRBJ2-1
v_call: TRBV29-1
d_call: TRBD2
clone_size: few
cdr3_aa: CSGPGTSGYNEQFF
cdr3_nt: TGCAGCGGGCCGGGGACTAGCGGTTACAATGAGCAGTTCTTC

j_call: TRBJ1-5
v_call: TRBV25-1
d_call: -
clone_size: few
cdr3_aa: CASSETRVGNQPQHF
cdr3_nt: TGTGCCAGCAGTGAAACCAGGGTGGGCAATCAGCCCCAGCATTTT

j_call: TRBJ2-6
v_call: TRBV19
d_call: -
clone_size: -
cdr3_aa: CASSIPPGSGANVLTF
cdr3_nt: TGTGCCAGTAGTATTCCTCCAGGGTCTGGGGCCAACGTCCTGACTTTC

j_call: TRBJ2-7
v_call: TRBV4-3
d_call: TRBD2
clone_size: -
cdr3_aa: CASSQTFSGGLYEQYF
cdr3_nt: TGCGCCAGCAGCCAGACCTTTAGCGGGGGGCTGTACGAGCAGTACTTC

j_call: TRBJ2-7
v_call: TRBV16
d_call: -
clone_size: -
cdr3_aa: CASSQFVNSYEQYF
cdr3_nt: TGTGCCAGCAGCCAATTTGTCAATTCCTACGAGCAGTACTTC

j_call: TRBJ2-5
v_call: TRBV30
d_call: TRBD1
clone_size: -
cdr3_aa: CAWSSGGFRETQYF
cdr3_nt: TGTGCCTGGAGTTCAGGGGGCTTTAGGGAGACCCAGTACTTC

j_call: TRBJ1-4
v_call: TRBV7-9
d_call: -
clone_size: few
cdr3_aa: CASNEGTTNEKLFF
cdr3_nt: TGTGCCAGCAACGAGGGAACAACTAATGAAAAACTGTTTTTT

j_call: TRBJ1-5
v_call: TRBV12-3/TRBV12-4
d_call: -
clone_size: -
cdr3_aa: CASSLGRTSGQPQHF
cdr3_nt: TGTGCCAGCAGCCTAGGCAGGACTTCGGGTCAGCCCCAGCATTTT

j_call: TRBJ1-4
v_call: TRBV14
d_call: -
clone_size: few
cdr3_aa: CASRPGRTPSEKLFF
cdr3_nt: TGTGCCAGCAGACCTGGACGGACGCCCTCTGAAAAACTGTTTTTT

j_call: TRBJ1-2
v_call: TRBV6-1
d_call: -
clone_size: few
cdr3_aa: CASSENGQVYGYTF
cdr3_nt: TGTGCCAGCAGTGAAAATGGACAAGTCTATGGCTACACCTTC

j_call: TRBJ1-5
v_call: TRBV29-1
d_call: TRBD1
clone_size: few
cdr3_aa: CSVTGSAPQHF
cdr3_nt: TGCAGCGTGACAGGGTCGGCGCCCCAGCATTTT

j_call: TRBJ2-3
v_call: TRBV19
d_call: -
clone_size: many
cdr3_aa: CASSGLDPVTDTQYF
cdr3_nt: TGTGCCAGTAGCGGGCTGGATCCCGTGACAGATACGCAGTATTTT

j_call: TRBJ1-2
v_call: TRBV20-1
d_call: -
clone_size: many
cdr3_aa: CSARDPEDGYTF
cdr3_nt: TGCAGTGCTAGAGATCCCGAGGATGGCTACACCTTC

j_call: TRBJ2-1
v_call: TRBV14
d_call: TRBD2
clone_size: -
cdr3_aa: CASGRLARNEQFF
cdr3_nt: TGTGCCAGCGGCCGACTAGCCCGCAATGAGCAGTTCTTC

j_call: TRBJ2-5
v_call: TRBV28
d_call: TRBD1
clone_size: -
cdr3_aa: CASSFRDRGETQYF
cdr3_nt: TGTGCCAGCAGTTTCCGTGACAGGGGAGAGACCCAGTACTTC

j_call: TRBJ2-7
v_call: TRBV2
d_call: TRBD2
clone_size: -
cdr3_aa: CASSEALGTRGEQYF
cdr3_nt: TGTGCCAGCAGTGAAGCCCTGGGGACTAGGGGAGAGCAGTACTTC

j_call: TRBJ2-7
v_call: TRBV4-1
d_call: -
clone_size: -
cdr3_aa: CASSQVTVGLAEQYF
cdr3_nt: TGCGCCAGCAGCCAAGTGACCGTGGGTCTTGCCGAGCAGTACTTC

j_call: TRBJ2-3
v_call: TRBV2
d_call: TRBD2
clone_size: -
cdr3_aa: CASTREGLRTDTQYF
cdr3_nt: TGTGCCAGCACCCGGGAGGGGCTGAGAACCGATACGCAGTATTTT

j_call: TRBJ1-6
v_call: TRBV4-2
d_call: -
clone_size: few
cdr3_aa: CASSQGPERVESPLHF
cdr3_nt: TGTGCCAGCAGCCAAGGGCCGGAGAGGGTGGAATCACCCCTCCACTTT

j_call: TRBJ1-1
v_call: TRBV15
d_call: TRBD1
clone_size: many
cdr3_aa: CATSSDRGQGTEAFF
cdr3_nt: TGTGCCACCAGCAGCGACAGGGGACAAGGCACTGAAGCTTTCTTT

j_call: TRBJ1-4
v_call: TRBV20-1
d_call: -
clone_size: few
cdr3_aa: CSASLGEKLFF
cdr3_nt: TGCAGTGCTAGCTTGGGCGAAAAACTGTTTTTT

j_call: TRBJ2-5
v_call: TRBV29-1
d_call: TRBD2
clone_size: -
cdr3_aa: CSGNGLGAQETQYF
cdr3_nt: TGCAGCGGGAACGGACTAGGGGCTCAAGAGACCCAGTACTTC

j_call: TRBJ1-1
v_call: TRBV28
d_call: -
clone_size: -
cdr3_aa: CASTSPGGVNTEAFF
cdr3_nt: TGTGCCAGCACCTCACCGGGAGGTGTGAACACTGAAGCTTTCTTT

j_call: TRBJ2-5
v_call: TRBV6-1
d_call: TRBD2
clone_size: -
cdr3_aa: CASNPLAGGPETQYF
cdr3_nt: TGTGCCAGCAACCCACTAGCGGGGGGGCCTGAGACCCAGTACTTC

j_call: TRBJ2-3
v_call: TRBV2
d_call: TRBD2
clone_size: -
cdr3_aa: CASSEHTGGTDTQYF
cdr3_nt: TGTGCCAGCAGTGAGCATACGGGAGGAACAGATACGCAGTATTTT

j_call: TRBJ2-1
v_call: TRBV5-1
d_call: -
clone_size: -
cdr3_aa: CASSFSGTSSYNEQFF
cdr3_nt: TGCGCCAGCAGCTTTTCCGGGACAAGCTCCTACAATGAGCAGTTCTTC

j_call: TRBJ2-7
v_call: TRBV3-1
d_call: -
clone_size: -
cdr3_aa: CASSQVAGYEQYF
cdr3_nt: TGTGCCAGCAGCCAAGTCGCGGGCTACGAGCAGTACTTC

j_call: TRBJ2-3
v_call: TRBV18
d_call: -
clone_size: -
cdr3_aa: CASSIADTQYF
cdr3_nt: TGTGCCAGCTCAATTGCAGATACGCAGTATTTT

j_call: TRBJ2-2
v_call: TRBV5-1
d_call: -
clone_size: few
cdr3_aa: CASSLYRPLNTGELFF
cdr3_nt: TGCGCCAGCAGCTTGTACCGTCCGCTAAACACCGGGGAGCTGTTTTTT

j_call: TRBJ1-6
v_call: TRBV2
d_call: TRBD1
clone_size: few
cdr3_aa: CASRGGPQGNSPLHF
cdr3_nt: TGTGCCAGCAGGGGGGGTCCACAGGGGAATTCACCCCTCCACTTT

j_call: TRBJ1-2
v_call: TRBV20-1
d_call: TRBD1
clone_size: few
cdr3_aa: CSAGPFQGALSGGYTF
cdr3_nt: TGCAGTGCTGGTCCCTTCCAGGGGGCCCTGAGTGGTGGCTACACCTTC

j_call: TRBJ2-7
v_call: TRBV6-5
d_call: -
clone_size: many
cdr3_aa: CASSYVRAVPPYEQYF
cdr3_nt: TGTGCCAGCAGTTACGTACGTGCGGTACCCCCTTACGAGCAGTACTTC